Here is one T cell receptor (beta chain) with its context. This record comes from a study of cytomegalovirus exposure and HLA in healthy donors. In the PCR, 60 Vbeta and 13 Jbeta primers were used. TCRdb's table, derived via immunoSEQ multiplex PCR, lists solely in-frame clones and lacks some. The table has about 200,000 clones, roughly 80% seen once; the top ten hold 6%. The specimen was PBMCs. This receptor was identified in a middle-aged man in good health and CMV-seropositive.

In DNA, the CDR3 is TGTGCCAGCAGCGTATCGAATTCACCCCTCCACTTT. Protein product: CASSVSNSPLHF. V usage is TRBV9 and J usage is TRBJ1-6; D is uncertain. Germline loops: CDR1 SGDLS, CDR2 YYNGEE. There are 12 residues in the CDR3. V lost 1 base to trimming and J lost 7 bases, with 3 bases between them.